The clone carrying this T cell receptor (beta chain) was seen once. Extracted RNA was reverse transcribed into cDNA, the sequencing template. TCRdb's table, derived via immunoSEQ multiplex PCR, lists solely in-frame clones and lacks some. This sample has 140,000 to 150,000 clones; nearly 55% occur once, and the top ten carry approximately 16%. The source of the sample is a study of CD8+ T cells in alopecia areata. As for the study in general: Oral tofacitinib, 5 to 10 mg twice daily, was given in an open-label trial.

The treatment here: oral pan-JAK inhibitor, 5-10 mg twice daily. Sorting separated CD4+ and CD8+ T cells out of PBMCs. The sequencing here drew on CD8+ T cells sorted from blood, taken at week 4, from a patient treated with tofacitinib. The receptor was derived from a human donor with alopecia areata.

The CDR3 reads CASSPVSGYEQYF. CDR3 nucleotides: TGTGCCAGCAGCCCGGTCTCGGGCTACGAGCAGTACTTC. The rearrangement links TRBV5-6 to TRBJ2-7; no firm D call. The CDR3 sequence is 13 residues long. Trimming cost V 4 bases and J 3 bases, with 11 bases left between them. CDR1 and CDR2 from the germline V gene are SGHDT and YYEEEE.